A single sample gave rise to the 6 T cell receptor beta chains below, sequenced in a study of cytotoxic CD8 clonotypes in ibrutinib-treated CLL. The data were produced by immunoSEQ multiplex PCR, yet TCRdb's version contains in-frame clones alone and is incomplete. The top ten hold 5.9% of the sample, which has some 200,000 clones, 65% to 80% seen once. The input for sequencing was PBMCs, taken after 12 months of ibrutinib treatment. The receptor source for this set is a human donor with chronic lymphocytic leukemia.

This rearrangement joins TRBV11-3 to TRBJ1-2; D uncertain. Per the germline V gene, CDR1 is SGHNT and CDR2 is YENEEA. The CDR3 length is 11 residues. V was cut by 1 base and J by 8 bases, with 5 bases left in between. CDR3 nucleotide sequence: TGTGCCAGCAGCTTAGTTAGGGGCTACACCTTC. Encoded protein: CASSLVRGYTF.

This clone has a single count. This chain connects TRBV6-5 to TRBJ1-1, with 7 bases fitting TRBD1. This CDR3 has 14 residues. Germline-derived CDR1 and CDR2 are MNHEY and SVGAGI. V lost 5 bases, J lost 3 bases, and 6 bases stayed unmatched. The CDR3 loop is CASSLDRPYTEAFF. Written as DNA, the CDR3 is TGTGCCAGCAGTCTGGACAGGCCGTACACTGAAGCTTTCTTT.

This sequence joins TRBV6-1 and TRBJ2-1; tentatively, D is TRBD2 (6 bases). Germline CDR1 is MNHNS and CDR2 is SASEGT. The CDR3 has 18 amino acids. Trimming left V 1 base short and J 7 bases short, with 23 bases between. This CDR3 reads CASSEDGTSLFRGNEQFF. CDR3 in DNA: TGTGCCAGCAGTGAAGACGGAACTTCTTTATTTCGGGGGAATGAGCAGTTCTTC.

The rearrangement links TRBV6-5 to TRBJ2-1; D might be TRBD1 or TRBD2, each matching 7 bases. Deletions cut 5 bases from V and 10 bases from J, with 18 bases between. Germline V gene lookup returns CDR1 MNHEY and CDR2 SVGAGI. The CDR3 spans 14 residues. The CDR3: CASSARLAGGEQFF. In DNA form, the CDR3 reads TGTGCCAGCAGTGCCCGACTAGCAGGGGGGGAGCAGTTCTTC.

This sequence joins TRBV7-9 and TRBJ1-6; TRBD1 matches at 8 bases. CDR1 is SEHNR and CDR2 is FQNEAQ in the germline V gene (reference sequence). The junction had 8 bases not matched to a gene; V was cut back by 2 bases and J by 11 bases. The CDR3 covers 15 residues. The CDR3 sequence: CASSLLGQGRAPLHF. CDR3 DNA sequence: TGTGCCAGCAGCTTACTCGGACAGGGAAGGGCACCCCTCCACTTT.

This chain connects TRBV6-1 to TRBJ2-7; no definite D call. The germline CDR1 and CDR2 sequences are MNHNS and SASEGT. V lost 1 base, J lost 4 bases, and 8 bases lay in between. CDR3 length: 13 residues. Here the CDR3 DNA reads TGTGCCAGCAGTGAAGACGCCGGGTACGAGCAGTACTTC. Its protein product is CASSEDAGYEQYF.